A selection of T cell receptor beta chains follows, all from one sample in a study of blood T cell repertoires in COVID-19. Clones were sequenced by immunoSEQ multiplex PCR, and TCRdb holds only the in-frame ones, with some missing. Seen here are about 240,000 clones, roughly 80% observed once, and the top ten hold 3.4%. The sample was peripheral blood. The receptor set was obtained from a woman aged 18-30 years with acute or convalescent COVID-19. Both conserved end residues are part of each CDR3. A D gene is named only where the DNA matches it firmly. Clone size is not always given. Where it is, it says once, few, many or a class for expanded clones.

D	size	J	V	DNA	CDR3
TRBD1	.	TRBJ2-7	TRBV10-1	TGCGCCAGCAGGCAACGGACAGGAAACTACGAGCAGTACTTC	CASRQRTGNYEQYF
TRBD2	.	TRBJ2-1	TRBV2	TGTGCCAGCATTACGGGACTAGCGGGGATGAGGTACAATGAGCAGTTCTTC	CASITGLAGMRYNEQFF
.	.	TRBJ2-7	TRBV7-2	TGTGCCAGCAGCATCGGACAGAGGTACGAGCAGTACTTC	CASSIGQRYEQYF
TRBD1	.	TRBJ1-2	TRBV9	TGTGCCAGCAGCCCCCTAGCCGGGGACAGCAAATATGGCTACACCTTC	CASSPLAGDSKYGYTF
.	.	TRBJ1-1	TRBV6-2/TRBV6-3	TGTGCCAGCAGTTACGCGGGGAACACTGAAGCTTTCTTT	CASSYAGNTEAFF
TRBD2	.	TRBJ2-1	TRBV9	TGTGCCAGCAGTCGTAGCGGGAGCCGTGGTGAGCAGTTCTTC	CASSRSGSRGEQFF
TRBD2	.	TRBJ2-1	TRBV7-9	TGTGCCAGCAGCCCTGCTAGCGGCCCACTTTACAATGAGCAGTTCTTC	CASSPASGPLYNEQFF
TRBD2	.	TRBJ2-1	TRBV10-3	TGTGCCATCAGTGATCCCAAACAGGGACTAGCTTATGAGCAGTTCTTC	CAISDPKQGLAYEQFF
.	.	TRBJ1-6	TRBV5-8	TGTGCCAGCAGCTTGCGTACCCAGAAAGTACCCCTCCACTTT	CASSLRTQKVPLHF
TRBD1	.	TRBJ1-1	TRBV27	TGTGCCAGCAGTTCGGGACAGGGGCAGAACACTGAAGCTTTCTTT	CASSSGQGQNTEAFF
.	once	TRBJ2-1	TRBV4-3	TGCGCCAGCAGCCAAGAGAACCCTATAGTACCTTCCTACAATGAGCAGTTCTTC	CASSQENPIVPSYNEQFF
.	.	TRBJ2-3	TRBV7-9	TGTGCCAGCAGCCCCGGGTGGACTACCCACACAGATACGCAGTATTTT	CASSPGWTTHTDTQYF
TRBD2	once	TRBJ2-1	TRBV6-5	TGTGCCAGCAGTTACTCCGGACTAGCGTTTGCCAATGAGCAGTTCTTC	CASSYSGLAFANEQFF
TRBD2	.	TRBJ2-7	TRBV4-2	TGTGCCAGCAGCCCAGGACCAAAGGGGACTAGCGGAGCCAAAATCTACTACGAGCAGTACTTC	CASSPGPKGTSGAKIYYEQYF
TRBD2	.	TRBJ2-1	TRBV7-8	TGTGCCAGCAGCTTAACCGGACTAGCGGAATTTATCCACCCGGATGAGCAGTTCTTC	CASSLTGLAEFIHPDEQFF
.	once	TRBJ1-2	TRBV3-1/TRBV3-2	TGTGCCAGCAGCCAAGAGTTTAGTGGCTACACCTTC	CASSQEFSGYTF
TRBD2	.	TRBJ2-1	TRBV5-1	TGCGCCAGCAGCTCGGGACTAGTGCTTGAGCAGTTCTTC	CASSSGLVLEQFF
TRBD2	.	TRBJ2-2	TRBV7-8	TGTGCCAGCAGCCGAGGACTAGCGGGAGGGGGCGACACCGGGGAGCTGTTTTTT	CASSRGLAGGGDTGELFF
TRBD1	.	TRBJ2-1	TRBV24-1	TGTGCCACCAGTGATTTTGGCAGGGGGCGGATTTTCGATGAGCAGTTCTTC	CATSDFGRGRIFDEQFF
.	once	TRBJ2-3	TRBV6-5	TGTGCCAGCAAAACTAGTACCGGCACAGATACGCAGTATTTT	CASKTSTGTDTQYF
.	.	TRBJ2-2	TRBV30	TGTGCCTGGAGTGTACTTGGGCTAGGGGAGCTGTTTTTT	CAWSVLGLGELFF
.	once	TRBJ2-4	TRBV5-1	TGCGCCAGCAGCTTGACAGGGCTTGACAAAAACATTCAGTACTTC	CASSLTGLDKNIQYF
.	.	TRBJ2-3	TRBV7-2	TGTGCCAGCAGCTCGCGTGTCGCAGATACGCAGTATTTT	CASSSRVADTQYF
.	.	TRBJ2-1	TRBV10-3	TGTGCCATCAGTGATCCAGCGGGTGTCCGTAAAGAGCAGTTCTTC	CAISDPAGVRKEQFF
TRBD2	.	TRBJ2-1	TRBV29-1	TGCAGCGTTGAGGCGGGAGTAATGGATGGTGAGCAGTTCTTC	CSVEAGVMDGEQFF
.	.	TRBJ2-7	TRBV14	TGTGCCAGCAGCCCGCAGATTAGCGTCCACGAGCAGTACTTC	CASSPQISVHEQYF
TRBD1	.	TRBJ2-7	TRBV6-5	TGTGCCAGCAGTTACTCGCGCGGATCAACAGGGGGGCAGTACTTC	CASSYSRGSTGGQYF